The clone carrying this TCR beta chain was seen more than once but under ten times. Its antigen is still unknown. The time point: healthy volunteer bleed at 6 weeks. The authors extracted total RNA from unfractionated whole blood. The sample comes from a study of human T cells and chemical hapten exposure. Germline loops: CDR1 LNHNV, CDR2 YYDKDF (reference sequence). The CDR3 sequence is 15 residues long. V was shortened by 5 bases and J by 0 bases, with 10 bases between the two germline ends. What the library attached to individual cDNA molecules were unique molecular identifiers. Authors' data handling: A typical sample had 95,638 TCRs, with roughly 23,224 to 690,600 overall. TCRdb fed the RACE reads into MiXCR, producing one record per CDR3 protein. These V and J calls derive from TCRdb rather than the authors' analysis. This table holds 55,000 to 75,000 distinct CDR3 sequences, approximately 6.5% found once.

Whole-study findings and limits: Sensitization with DPC brought no change to TCRs above 1 in 1000 in frequency.

The J gene is TRBJ1-4, the V gene TRBV15; unclear D gene. This TCR was sampled from a female donor in good health. Some clones in this sample may be carry-over from other donors' samples. Sequenced: whole blood. The CDR3, as DNA: TGTGCCACCAGCGGTGGGGTTGCAACTAATGAAAAACTGTTTTTT. Protein product: CATSGGVATNEKLFF.